The rows below give T cell receptor beta chains drawn from one sample of a study of T-cell reconstitution after alpha-beta-depleted transplantation in children. Using its own MiXCR run on the PCR reads, TCRdb lists one record per CDR3 protein. The repertoire has about 440,000 distinct CDR3 sequences, 43% of them found once; the top ten carry approximately 25%. Sequences were derived from PBMCs, sampled before TCRalphabeta/CD19-depleted stem cell transplant. The receptor source for this set is a girl aged 2 to 10 with aplastic anemia, due to receive a stem cell transplant. Both conserved end residues are part of each CDR3. The D gene is left open where the match is weak. The listing skips clone size in some rows; elsewhere it reads once, few, many or a size class.

D: TRBD2
V: TRBV4-3
J: TRBJ2-1
size: .
DNA: TGCGCCAGCAGCCGACTAGCGGGATTCTACAATGAGCAGTTCTTC
CDR3: CASSRLAGFYNEQFF

D: .
V: TRBV28
J: TRBJ1-2
size: .
DNA: TGTGCCAGCTGGAGGGGGGTCTACACCTTC
CDR3: CASWRGVYTF

D: .
V: TRBV5-1
J: TRBJ1-4
size: many
DNA: TGCGCCAGCAGCAAACAGGGACGGATGGATGAAAAACTGTTTTTT
CDR3: CASSKQGRMDEKLFF

D: TRBD2
V: TRBV27
J: TRBJ2-3
size: .
DNA: TGTGCCAGCAGTTTATATAGCGGGGGGCCCACAGATACGCAGTATTTT
CDR3: CASSLYSGGPTDTQYF

D: TRBD1
V: TRBV12-3/TRBV12-4
J: TRBJ2-3
size: few
DNA: TGTGCCAGCAGCTCACAGGGGGCAGGCACAGATACGCAGTATTTT
CDR3: CASSSQGAGTDTQYF

D: .
V: TRBV10-3
J: TRBJ2-7
size: once
DNA: TGTGCCATCAGGGCAGGGACCCGCGTAGAGGAGCAGTACTTC
CDR3: CAIRAGTRVEEQYF

D: .
V: TRBV20-1
J: TRBJ2-2
size: .
DNA: TGCAGTGCTAGAGCCCCCAGGGCGGCCGGGGAGCTGTTTTTT
CDR3: CSARAPRAAGELFF

D: .
V: TRBV29-1
J: TRBJ2-2
size: many
DNA: TGCAGCGTTGGGACACCGAACACCGGGGAGCTGTTTTTT
CDR3: CSVGTPNTGELFF

D: .
V: TRBV3-1
J: TRBJ1-2
size: few
DNA: TGTGCCAGCAGCCCCGCCGCGGGCTATGGCTACACCTTC
CDR3: CASSPAAGYGYTF

D: .
V: TRBV20-1
J: TRBJ1-2
size: few
DNA: TGCAGTGCTAGATGGGAAAGCGGCTATGGCTACACCTTC
CDR3: CSARWESGYGYTF

D: TRBD2
V: TRBV20-1
J: TRBJ2-7
size: many
DNA: TGCAGTGCCGGAACTAGCGGGAGAAACGAGCAGTACTTC
CDR3: CSAGTSGRNEQYF

D: .
V: TRBV5-1
J: TRBJ2-2
size: .
DNA: TGCGCCAGCAGCTTGGGCAGATCGAACACCGGGGAGCTGTTTTTT
CDR3: CASSLGRSNTGELFF

D: .
V: TRBV29-1
J: TRBJ1-2
size: few
DNA: TGCAGCGTCCGCCGGGGGGCGGCCGGCTACACCTTC
CDR3: CSVRRGAAGYTF

D: TRBD1
V: TRBV6-5
J: TRBJ1-2
size: many
DNA: TGTGCCAGCACGACAGGGGGCGGGTATGGCTACACCTTC
CDR3: CASTTGGGYGYTF

D: TRBD2
V: TRBV9
J: TRBJ2-3
size: many
DNA: TGTGCCAGCAGCGTTGGGACTAGCGGGACGAGCACAGATACGCAGTATTTT
CDR3: CASSVGTSGTSTDTQYF

D: TRBD2
V: TRBV7-9
J: TRBJ2-1
size: many
DNA: TGTGCCAGCAGCTTAGGTGCTAGCGGGACAAATGAGCAGTTCTTC
CDR3: CASSLGASGTNEQFF

D: .
V: TRBV6-1
J: TRBJ2-7
size: .
DNA: TGTGCCAGCACCCAAAGGGCCAGGGGCGAGCAGTACTTC
CDR3: CASTQRARGEQYF

D: TRBD1
V: TRBV20-1
J: TRBJ2-7
size: .
DNA: TGCAGTGCTTCTTACAGGGGTCATTACGAGCAGTACTTC
CDR3: CSASYRGHYEQYF

D: TRBD1
V: TRBV15
J: TRBJ1-6
size: many
DNA: TGTGCCACCAGCAGAGATTGGGACAGGCCTAATTCACCCCTCCACTTT
CDR3: CATSRDWDRPNSPLHF

D: TRBD2
V: TRBV29-1
J: TRBJ2-7
size: .
DNA: TGCAGCGTTGAGGATTCGTCTTGGACTAGTCCTTCTTACGAGCAGTACTTC
CDR3: CSVEDSSWTSPSYEQYF

D: .
V: TRBV9
J: TRBJ2-3
size: many
DNA: TGTGCCAGCAGCCCCCATTCGGGAGTCAACACAGATACGCAGTATTTT
CDR3: CASSPHSGVNTDTQYF

D: .
V: TRBV3-1
J: TRBJ2-5
size: many
DNA: TGTGCCAGCAGCCCCGGCCCAGAGACCCAGTACTTC
CDR3: CASSPGPETQYF

D: .
V: TRBV7-3
J: TRBJ1-6
size: .
DNA: TGTGCCAGCAGCTTACAGGGGTCGGGTAATTCACCCCTCCACTTT
CDR3: CASSLQGSGNSPLHF

D: TRBD1
V: TRBV4-1
J: TRBJ1-1
size: .
DNA: TGCGCCAGCAGCCAAGGGGGGGGACAGGGGCCAAGGAGTTATGAAGCTTTCTTT
CDR3: CASSQGGGQGPRSYEAFF

D: .
V: TRBV20-1
J: TRBJ1-1
size: many
DNA: TGCAGTGCTAGAGATGACCGCCTAATAGGGGTGAACACTGAAGCTTTCTTT
CDR3: CSARDDRLIGVNTEAFF

D: TRBD1
V: TRBV28
J: TRBJ2-3
size: .
DNA: TGTGCCAGCAGTTCCCCAGGGTACAGGGGAAGAATCCCCGCAGATACGCAGTATTTT
CDR3: CASSSPGYRGRIPADTQYF

D: TRBD2
V: TRBV7-3
J: TRBJ2-3
size: .
DNA: TGTGCCAGCAGCCCGACCTTAGCGGGAGGGTCAGATACGCAGTATTTT
CDR3: CASSPTLAGGSDTQYF

D: TRBD1
V: TRBV30
J: TRBJ2-1
size: .
DNA: TGTGCCGTGGGACAGGGGAAGGGTGAGCAGTTCTTC
CDR3: CAVGQGKGEQFF

D: TRBD1
V: TRBV29-1
J: TRBJ2-7
size: .
DNA: TGCAGCGCCGGTCCGGGACAGGGGGGCCACGAGCAGTACTTC
CDR3: CSAGPGQGGHEQYF

D: .
V: TRBV7-3
J: TRBJ2-3
size: few
DNA: TGTGCCAGCAGCTTTGGGAGTTTCGGGGATACGCAGTATTTT
CDR3: CASSFGSFGDTQYF

D: .
V: TRBV28
J: TRBJ1-1
size: .
DNA: TGTGCCAGCAGAATACCCAAGGGGAACACTGAAGCTTTCTTT
CDR3: CASRIPKGNTEAFF

D: TRBD1
V: TRBV9
J: TRBJ2-7
size: .
DNA: TGTGCCAGCAGCGTAAGGGGACAGGGGAACTACGAGCAGTACTTC
CDR3: CASSVRGQGNYEQYF

D: .
V: TRBV7-3
J: TRBJ2-3
size: .
DNA: TGTGCCAGCAGCGCCTTGGGGGCAAAGGATACGCAGTATTTT
CDR3: CASSALGAKDTQYF

D: TRBD2
V: TRBV20-1
J: TRBJ2-7
size: .
DNA: TGCAGTGCTAGAGAGGCTAGCGGGGCCACTGCGAATCCTTACGAGCAGTACTTC
CDR3: CSAREASGATANPYEQYF

D: .
V: TRBV28
J: TRBJ1-2
size: once
DNA: TGTGCCAGCAGTTTCCTTACGTGGGAGAACTATGGCGACACCTTC
CDR3: CASSFLTWENYGDTF

D: TRBD1
V: TRBV20-1
J: TRBJ2-7
size: few
DNA: TGCAGTGCTAGGACAGGGAATGAGCAGTACTTC
CDR3: CSARTGNEQYF

D: .
V: TRBV7-2
J: TRBJ1-2
size: .
DNA: TGTGCCAGCAGCTTAGTGGGGTATGGCTACACCTTC
CDR3: CASSLVGYGYTF

D: TRBD2
V: TRBV20-1
J: TRBJ2-7
size: many
DNA: TGCAGTGCTAGGCCCCCCACTAGCGGGAGGATCAACGAGCAGTACTTC
CDR3: CSARPPTSGRINEQYF

D: .
V: TRBV7-2
J: TRBJ2-3
size: .
DNA: TGTGCCAGCAGCTTACTGTTGAGGGGGTCTACAGATACGCAGTATTTT
CDR3: CASSLLLRGSTDTQYF

D: .
V: TRBV20-1
J: TRBJ1-5
size: .
DNA: TGCAGTGCCCCAGGGTACCCTAATCAGCCCCAGCATTTT
CDR3: CSAPGYPNQPQHF

D: TRBD1
V: TRBV12-3/TRBV12-4
J: TRBJ1-2
size: once
DNA: TGTGCCAGCAGTTCCTGGACAGGGCTCGGGAATGGCTACACCTTC
CDR3: CASSSWTGLGNGYTF

D: TRBD1
V: TRBV7-3
J: TRBJ1-2
size: once
DNA: TGTGCCAGCAGCAGAGGGACAGACTATGGCTACACCTTC
CDR3: CASSRGTDYGYTF

D: .
V: TRBV12-3/TRBV12-4
J: TRBJ1-1
size: many
DNA: TGTGCCAGCAGTTCGGAAGGGAACACTGAAGCTTTCTTT
CDR3: CASSSEGNTEAFF

D: .
V: TRBV7-8
J: TRBJ2-1
size: .
DNA: TGTGCCAGTCCAGGCCGGTTGTGGGATGAGCAGTTCTTC
CDR3: CASPGRLWDEQFF